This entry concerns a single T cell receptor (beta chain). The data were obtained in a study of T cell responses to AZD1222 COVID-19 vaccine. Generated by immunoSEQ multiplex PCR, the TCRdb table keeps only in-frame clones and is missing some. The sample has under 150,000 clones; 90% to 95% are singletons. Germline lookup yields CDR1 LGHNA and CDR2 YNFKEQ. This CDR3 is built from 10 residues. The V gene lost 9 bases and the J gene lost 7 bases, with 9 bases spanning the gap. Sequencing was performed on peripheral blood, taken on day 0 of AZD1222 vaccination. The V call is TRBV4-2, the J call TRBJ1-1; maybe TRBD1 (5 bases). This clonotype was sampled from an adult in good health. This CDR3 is CARGQDEAFF. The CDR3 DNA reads TGTGCCAGGGGGCAGGATGAAGCTTTCTTT.